The clone carrying this T cell receptor (beta chain) was counted many times. The CDR3 contains 14 residues. Germline V gene sequence: CDR1 SSHAT, CDR2 FNYEAQ (reference sequence). V was shortened by 2 bases and J by 1 base, with 5 bases between the two germline ends. The record originates from a study of blood T cell repertoires in COVID-19. Profiling relied on immunoSEQ multiplex PCR, and the TCRdb table lists in-frame clones only, not all of them. Of around 67,000 clones in the sample, around 79% were seen once. V and J are TRBV7-7 and TRBJ2-2; possible D gene TRBD1, 5 bases. This sequence was found in a woman in her 70s with acute or convalescent COVID-19. The material sequenced was peripheral blood. CDR3 DNA: TGTGCCAGCAGCTTACAGGGGAACACCGGGGAGCTGTTTTTT. This gives the protein CASSLQGNTGELFF.